These 23 T cell receptor beta chains were sequenced from one sample in a study of T cell responses to AZD1222 COVID-19 vaccine. Repertoires were generated with immunoSEQ multiplex PCR, while TCRdb's copy carries only in-frame clones and drops some. The sample carries some 140,000 clones, about 92% recorded once. This sample comprised peripheral blood, obtained on day 0 of AZD1222 vaccination. These receptor sequences come from an adult in good health.

The J gene is TRBJ2-1, the V gene TRBV6-2 or TRBV6-3, with D unclear. The CDR3 runs 16 residues. Trimming shortened V by 5 bases and J by 7 bases, and 21 bases separated the two germline ends. The germline gives CDR1 MNHEY, CDR2 SVGEGT. This CDR3 reads CASSAVEYYGLNEQFF. The CDR3 region has the DNA TGTGCCAGCAGTGCAGTAGAGTACTACGGTTTAAATGAGCAGTTCTTC.

This chain links TRBV19 with TRBJ1-2, with a possible D match to TRBD1 (6 bases). The CDR3 sequence is 14 residues long. Trimming removed 0 bases from V and 8 bases from J, with 13 bases in between. The germline V gene encodes CDR1 LNHDA and CDR2 SQIVND (reference sequence). The CDR3 protein is CASSIDRGARGYTF. The CDR3 DNA reads as TGTGCCAGTAGTATAGACCGGGGGGCAAGAGGCTACACCTTC.

The chain employs TRBV6-6 and TRBJ1-1; D gene uncertain. There are 13 residues in the CDR3. The V gene's germline CDR1 is MNHNY and CDR2 SVGAGI (reference sequence). With 6 bases removed from V and 0 bases from J, the gap between germline ends came to 8 bases. Here the CDR3 DNA reads TGTGCCAGCAGCCGACCCGTGAACACTGAAGCTTTCTTT. Translating it yields CASSRPVNTEAFF.

The chain links TRBV3-1 (or the pseudogene TRBV3-2) to TRBJ1-2; D unclear. Germline V gene lookup returns CDR1 LGHDT and CDR2 YNNKEL (reference sequence). V was shortened by 3 bases and J by 3 bases, with 2 bases between the two germline ends. The CDR3 loop spans 11 amino acids. The DNA for the CDR3 is TGTGCCAGCAGCCAGGACTATGGCTACACCTTC. This translates into CASSQDYGYTF.

The chain joins TRBV25-1 to TRBJ1-1; D unresolved. This CDR3 spans 16 amino acids. Trimming took off 4 bases at V and 4 bases at J, with 19 bases between the two ends. CDR1 and CDR2 from the germline V gene are MGHDK and SYGVNS. Written as DNA, the CDR3 is TGTGCCAGCAGTGGAGGACGGAACGGTTGGGGCACTGAAGCTTTCTTT. This encodes CASSGGRNGWGTEAFF.

This chain links TRBV5-1 with TRBJ1-1; no firm D call. The CDR3 has 15 residues. Between the trimmed V and J ends, which lost 2 bases and 1 base, there was a span of 12 bases. Germline CDR1 is SGHRS and CDR2 is YFSETQ. The CDR3 spells CASSFRGFRNTEAFF. In DNA, the CDR3 is TGCGCCAGCAGCTTTCGCGGGTTCAGGAACACTGAAGCTTTCTTT.

The CDR3 region is CASNGAGPYNEQFF. The CDR3 DNA sequence: TGTGCCAGTAACGGGGCAGGTCCTTACAATGAGCAGTTCTTC. The rearrangement joins TRBV19 to TRBJ2-1; D might be TRBD1 or TRBD2, each matching 5 bases. The V end lost 7 bases, the J end lost 4 bases, and 14 bases lay between the germline ends. The V gene's germline CDR1 is LNHDA and CDR2 SQIVND (reference sequence). This CDR3 has 14 residues.

The chain's CDR3 is CASSESWLQPNTEAFF. The CDR3 nucleotides are TGCGCCAGCAGTGAGTCGTGGTTACAGCCGAACACTGAAGCTTTCTTT. V gene TRBV10-2 combines with J gene TRBJ1-1; D not certain. CDR1 and CDR2 from the germline V gene are WSHSY and SAAADI. Trimming removed 0 bases at V and 1 base at J, with 12 bases between. There are 16 residues in the CDR3.

The chain combines TRBV5-1 with TRBJ1-3, with D maybe TRBD1 (5 bases). The germline V gene has CDR1 SGHRS and CDR2 YFSETQ. With 0 bases removed from V and 2 bases from J, the gap between germline ends came to 15 bases. The CDR3 spans 17 residues. CDR3 region: CASSLVGGSSPGNTIYF. For the CDR3, the DNA is TGCGCCAGCAGCTTGGTTGGGGGATCCAGCCCTGGAAACACCATATATTTT.

The rearrangement uses TRBV7-3 and TRBJ2-1, with D possibly called TRBD1 or TRBD2 (7 bases each). CDR1 SGHTA and CDR2 FQGTGA come from the germline V gene. Deletions cut 5 bases from V and 15 bases from J, with 23 bases between. The CDR3 totals 14 residues. CDR3 DNA sequence: TGTGCCAGCAGCCCCCGGGGTGAGGGAGGGGACAGGTTCTTC. It encodes CASSPRGEGGDRFF.

The chain employs TRBV4-3 and TRBJ2-7; no definite D call. V was pared by 0 bases and J by 3 bases, with 12 bases between. Germline assignment: CDR1 LGHNA and CDR2 YSLEER. This CDR3 has 15 amino acids. CDR3 sequence: CASSQDLNTIYEQYF. CDR3 in DNA: TGCGCCAGCAGCCAAGATCTGAACACCATCTACGAGCAGTACTTC.

The CDR3: CASSWGQVNTGELFF. As DNA, the CDR3 is TGCGCCAGCAGCTGGGGACAGGTGAACACCGGGGAGCTGTTTTTT. The V call is TRBV5-1, the J call TRBJ2-2; 8 positions agree with TRBD1. The trim removed 3 bases at V and 1 base at J, leaving 2 bases unmatched. This CDR3 has 15 amino acids. Germline CDR1 and CDR2: SGHRS and YFSETQ. Full variable domain (remainder filled in from reference TRBV5-1 and TRBJ2-2): KAGVTQTPRYLIKTRGQQVTLSCSPISGHRSVSWYQQTPGQGLQFLFEYFSETQRNKGNFPGRFSGRQFSNSRSEMNVSTLELGDSALYLCASSWGQVNTGELFFGEGSRLTVL.

The chain has TRBV27 and TRBJ1-2; the D gene is possibly TRBD1 (5 bases). Germline V gene data show CDR1 as MNHEY and CDR2 as SMNVEV (reference sequence). The V end was cut by 0 bases, the J end by 3 bases, with 5 bases between. This CDR3 is 13 amino acids long. CDR3 loop: CASSLSGDYGYTF. In DNA form, the CDR3 reads TGTGCCAGCAGTTTATCGGGGGACTATGGCTACACCTTC.

The chain uses TRBV29-1 and TRBJ2-1; D uncertain. Trimming left V 6 bases short and J 5 bases short, with 11 bases between. This CDR3 region has 12 residues. Germline CDR1 and CDR2: SQVTM and ANQGSEA. CDR3 in amino acids: CSVGNTHNEQFF. CDR3 nucleotide sequence: TGCAGCGTGGGAAATACCCACAATGAGCAGTTCTTC.

The chain carries TRBV24-1 and TRBJ2-3; tentatively, D is TRBD1 (5 bases). The CDR3 runs to 13 residues. CDR1 KGHDR and CDR2 SFDVKD come from the germline V gene. The ends were cut back, 10 bases at V and 2 bases at J, with 12 bases in the middle. CDR3 coding DNA: TGTGCCACGTTGGACACTTTCACAGATACGCAGTATTTT. Encoded protein: CATLDTFTDTQYF.

The chain has TRBV27 and TRBJ1-4; D is unclear. Trimming left V 8 bases short and J 4 bases short, with 29 bases between. Germline V gene lookup returns CDR1 MNHEY and CDR2 SMNVEV (reference sequence). CDR3 length: 19 residues. The CDR3 DNA is TGTGCCAGCTTTTCCCATGGCCTCCCACTGGGAGCCGTTAATGAAAAACTGTTTTTT. Protein sequence: CASFSHGLPLGAVNEKLFF.

The V gene is TRBV6-2 or TRBV6-3, the J gene TRBJ1-5, with 7 bases fitting TRBD1. The CDR3 totals 15 residues. Germline CDR1 MNHEY, CDR2 SVGEGT. The J segment lost 4 bases and the V segment lost 0 bases, leaving 3 bases of the junction unmatched. The CDR3 bases are TGTGCCAGCAGTTACTCATACAGGGGAAATCAGCCCCAGCATTTT. Its translation is CASSYSYRGNQPQHF.

The gene calls are TRBV19 and TRBJ1-2; D is unclear. This CDR3 is 13 amino acids long. The V end lost 1 base, the J end lost 4 bases, and 7 bases lay between the germline ends. Germline lookup yields CDR1 LNHDA and CDR2 SQIVND (reference sequence). The CDR3 sequence: CASSIAKGYGYTF. Written as DNA, the CDR3 is TGTGCCAGTAGTATAGCTAAGGGCTATGGCTACACCTTC.

The chain combines TRBV7-9 with TRBJ1-1, with D uncertain. CDR1 and CDR2 (germline): SEHNR, FQNEAQ (reference sequence). The V gene lost 2 bases and the J gene lost 0 bases, with 13 bases spanning the gap. The CDR3 is 16 amino acids. As DNA, the CDR3 is TGTGCCAGCAGCTTATCGTTAAACACTTTGAACACTGAAGCTTTCTTT. It yields the protein CASSLSLNTLNTEAFF. Variable domain in full (rest from reference TRBV7-9 and TRBJ1-1): DTGVSQNPRHKITKRGQNVTFRCDPISEHNRLYWYRQTLGQGPEFLTYFQNEAQLEKSRLLSDRFSAERPKGSFSTLEIQRTEQGDSAMYLCASSLSLNTLNTEAFFGQGTRLTVV.

The gene calls are TRBV6-5 and TRBJ2-2; D not resolved. Germline V gives CDR1 MNHEY, CDR2 SVGAGI. There are 15 residues in the CDR3. V was clipped by 0 bases and J by 5 bases, with 10 bases between them. As DNA, the CDR3 is TGTGCCAGCAGTTACTCTTCGGGTCGAACCGGGGAGCTGTTTTTT. Translated, it gives CASSYSSGRTGELFF.

This clone was detected once. This sequence joins TRBV6-2 or TRBV6-3 and TRBJ1-2; D is possibly TRBD1 (5 bases). Per the germline V gene, CDR1 is MNHEY and CDR2 is SVGEGT. Trimming took off 2 bases at V and 4 bases at J, with 14 bases between the two ends. This CDR3 has 15 residues. CDR3 protein: CASSYGGGLGYGYTF. CDR3 nucleotides: TGTGCCAGCAGTTACGGCGGGGGATTAGGCTATGGCTACACCTTC.

This clone was picked up one time. The J gene is TRBJ2-5, the V gene TRBV4-2, with D maybe TRBD2 (5 bases). The CDR3 runs 15 residues. CDR1 is LGHNA, CDR2 YNFKEQ, per germline. With 0 bases removed from V and 5 bases from J, the gap between germline ends came to 13 bases. CDR3 DNA: TGTGCCAGCAGCCAAGATGGGCCGGAGGACGAGACCCAGTACTTC. Protein product: CASSQDGPEDETQYF.

The V and J genes are TRBV29-1 and TRBJ2-1, with D maybe TRBD1 (5 bases). CDR1 is SQVTM, CDR2 ANQGSEA, per germline. V shed 5 bases and J shed 9 bases, with 20 bases lying between them. The CDR3 is 14 amino acids. The DNA for the CDR3 is TGCAGCGTTTCGATACTGGGCCCCCAGGGTGAGCAGTTCTTC. Protein: CSVSILGPQGEQFF.